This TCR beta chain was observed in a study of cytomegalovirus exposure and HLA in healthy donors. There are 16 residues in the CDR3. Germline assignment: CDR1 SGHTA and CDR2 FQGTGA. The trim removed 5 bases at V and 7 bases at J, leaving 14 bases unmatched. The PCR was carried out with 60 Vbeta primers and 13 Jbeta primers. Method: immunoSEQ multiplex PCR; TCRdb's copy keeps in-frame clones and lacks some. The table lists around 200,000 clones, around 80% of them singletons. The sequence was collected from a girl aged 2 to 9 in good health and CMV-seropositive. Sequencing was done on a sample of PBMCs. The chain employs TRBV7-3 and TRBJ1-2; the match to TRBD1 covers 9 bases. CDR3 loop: CASSPLPGQGTSGYTF. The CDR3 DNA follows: TGTGCCAGCAGCCCACTCCCGGGACAGGGTACAAGTGGCTACACCTTC.